Below, one TCR beta chain is given with its context. Its target is unknown. This CDR3 is 15 amino acids long. Germline values: CDR1 LNHDA, CDR2 SQIVND (reference sequence). J gave up 7 bases and V 2 bases, and 7 bases lay outside the gene matches. Use of 60 Vbeta and 13 Jbeta primers characterized the PCR. The repertoire was sequenced with immunoSEQ multiplex PCR; TCRdb's copy has only in-frame clones and lacks some. Its listing shows about 100,000 clones. The sample belongs to a study of cytomegalovirus exposure and HLA in healthy donors. Study-wide results and caveats: Whilst most TCR sequences proved rare, a subset of public TCRs occurred across many donors. Later analysis suggested most CMV-associated TCR beta chains were HLA-restricted. Presence/absence analyses rested on an assumption that sequencing depth was roughly uniform across donors.

This TCR derives from a man aged 50 or older in good health and CMV-seronegative. This rearrangement joins TRBV19 to TRBJ1-2, with 10 bases fitting TRBD1. The sequenced material came from PBMCs. CDR3 nucleotides: TGTGCCAGTAGTATACAGGGACAGGGGAGTACTGGCTACACCTTC. It specifies CASSIQGQGSTGYTF. Full variable domain (missing parts from reference TRBV19 and TRBJ1-2): DGGITQSPKYLFRKEGQNVTLSCEQNLNHDAMYWYRQDPGQGLRLIYYSQIVNDFQKGDIAEGYSVSREKKESFPLTVTSAQKNPTAFYLCASSIQGQGSTGYTFGSGTRLTVV.